The 27 T cell receptor beta chains presented below share a single source sample, sequenced in a study of siplizumab effects on memory and regulatory T cells. The method was immunoSEQ multiplex PCR; TCRdb's version includes in-frame clones alone and lacks a portion of them. This table holds about 100,000 clones, around 95% found once. Sequenced sample: Tregs sorted from blood. These receptor sequences come from a human donor in good health.

This clone was seen just once. The V gene is TRBV18, the J gene TRBJ2-3; D might be TRBD1 (5 bases). V lost 6 bases and J lost 4, with 14 bases in between. This CDR3 comprises 14 residues. Germline V lookup: CDR1 KGHSH, CDR2 LQKENI. The CDR3 region has the DNA TGTGCCAGCTCTCAAGGGGTCGGCGCAGATACGCAGTATTTT. This gives the protein CASSQGVGADTQYF.

The chain uses TRBV15 and TRBJ2-1; D unclear. Germline assignment: CDR1 LNHNV and CDR2 YYDKDF (reference sequence). The germline V and J ends were trimmed by 0 bases and 6 bases, with 15 bases remaining between them. There are 16 residues in the CDR3. Here the CDR3 reads CATSRDLPPRANEQFF. Written as DNA, the CDR3 is TGTGCCACCAGCAGAGACCTACCTCCTAGAGCCAATGAGCAGTTCTTC.

The rearrangement joins TRBV27 to TRBJ2-7, with TRBD2 identical over 10 bases. The germline gives CDR1 MNHEY, CDR2 SMNVEV (reference sequence). CDR3 size: 14 residues. V shed 4 bases, J shed 6 bases, and the junction held 6 bases outside the gene matches. DNA for the CDR3: TGTGCCAGCAGTTCAGCGGGAGGGTCTGGCGAGCAGTACTTC. It yields the protein CASSSAGGSGEQYF.

The chain combines TRBV5-1 with TRBJ1-1; weak D call: TRBD1 (5 bases). The CDR3 runs 13 residues. The germline V gene has CDR1 SGHRS and CDR2 YFSETQ. Trimming cost V 1 base and J 10 bases, with 14 bases left between them. Here the CDR3 DNA reads TGCGCCAGCAGCTTGCGGGGCACGTCGGGAGCTTTCTTT. Translated, it gives CASSLRGTSGAFF.

The chain combines TRBV4-2 with TRBJ2-5, with a tentative D call TRBD1 (6 bases). Germline-derived CDR1 and CDR2 are LGHNA and YNFKEQ. The V gene lost 0 bases and the J gene lost 7 bases, with 18 bases spanning the gap. This CDR3 region has 16 residues. The CDR3 DNA is TGTGCCAGCAGCCAAGATCGAGGGGGAACGAGGGGGACCCAGTACTTC. Translating it yields CASSQDRGGTRGTQYF.

The V and J genes are TRBV28 and TRBJ2-1, with 9 bases that match TRBD2. CDR1 and CDR2 (germline): MDHEN, SYDVKM. Trimming removed 2 bases from V and 7 bases from J; junction bases left unmatched: 6. This CDR3 region has 15 residues. The CDR3 here is CASSLGREGANEQFF. DNA of the CDR3: TGTGCCAGCAGTTTAGGGCGGGAGGGCGCGAATGAGCAGTTCTTC.

This rearrangement joins TRBV11-2 to TRBJ2-3, with 14 bases fitting TRBD2. This CDR3 contains 16 residues. V lost 5 bases and J lost 7; bases outside the gene matches: 8. From germline, CDR1 is SGHAT and CDR2 FQNNGV. In DNA, the CDR3 is TGTGCCAGCAGCCAACCCGGACTAGCGGGGGGAAATACGCAGTATTTT. Protein sequence: CASSQPGLAGGNTQYF.

The J gene is TRBJ1-1, the V gene TRBV5-1; TRBD1 might be the D (6 bases). The V gene lost 0 bases and the J gene lost 0 bases, with 9 bases spanning the gap. The germline gives CDR1 SGHRS, CDR2 YFSETQ. This CDR3 is built from 15 residues. CDR3 nucleotides: TGCGCCAGCAGCTTGGAGGGACATATGAACACTGAAGCTTTCTTT. Translating gives CASSLEGHMNTEAFF.

This chain uses TRBV19 with TRBJ1-3, with 7 bases lining up with TRBD1. From germline, CDR1 is LNHDA and CDR2 SQIVND (reference sequence). The junction had 10 bases not matched to a gene; V was cut back by 5 bases and J by 0 bases. CDR3 length: 17 amino acids. The CDR3, as DNA: TGTGCCAGTAGTCTTCATCAGGGGGTCATCTCTGGAAACACCATATATTTT. This encodes CASSLHQGVISGNTIYF. Using reference TRBV19 and TRBJ1-3 for the parts outside the CDR3, the full variable domain is DGGITQSPKYLFRKEGQNVTLSCEQNLNHDAMYWYRQDPGQGLRLIYYSQIVNDFQKGDIAEGYSVSREKKESFPLTVTSAQKNPTAFYLCASSLHQGVISGNTIYFGEGSWLTVV.

CDR3 in DNA: TGTGCCAGCAGCTTAGGTGGGATTCACAACAGGGTTTTGCGGTACGAGCAGTACTTC. Protein product: CASSLGGIHNRVLRYEQYF. The chain uses TRBV7-9 and TRBJ2-7, with D possibly matching TRBD1 (6 bases). Between the trimmed V and J ends, which lost 1 base and 4 bases, there was a span of 26 bases. The length of the CDR3 is 19 residues. Germline CDR1 reads SEHNR; CDR2 reads FQNEAQ (reference sequence).

The gene calls are TRBV18 and TRBJ2-3; 9 bases agree with TRBD1. Losses at the gene ends were 4 bases for V and 5 bases for J; bases not matched to a gene: 4. Germline V gives CDR1 KGHSH, CDR2 LQKENI. The CDR3 has 14 residues. Here the CDR3 reads CASSLQGAGDTQYF. DNA for the CDR3: TGTGCCAGCTCACTACAGGGGGCCGGAGATACGCAGTATTTT.

The J gene is TRBJ2-1, the V gene TRBV27; D possibly matches TRBD1 or TRBD2 (5 bases each). The V end lost 1 base, the J end lost 0 bases, and 16 bases lay between the germline ends. CDR3 length equals 18 residues. The germline V gene encodes CDR1 MNHEY and CDR2 SMNVEV (reference sequence). Here the CDR3 reads CASSLWGRRISSYNEQFF. CDR3 nucleotides: TGTGCCAGCAGTTTATGGGGACGCAGGATTAGCTCCTACAATGAGCAGTTCTTC.

This chain uses TRBV25-1 with TRBJ2-7, with D hard to call. Trimming shortened V by 5 bases and J by 3 bases, and 5 bases separated the two germline ends. The CDR3 consists of 11 residues. Germline values: CDR1 MGHDK, CDR2 SYGVNS. The CDR3 here is CASSLHYEQYF. The CDR3 nucleotides are TGTGCCAGCAGTCTACACTACGAGCAGTACTTC.

This clone was detected only once. J is TRBJ2-7 and V is TRBV27; TRBD1 agrees at 7 bases. CDR3 length: 16 residues. The trim removed 5 bases at V and 3 bases at J, leaving 13 bases unmatched. Germline loops: CDR1 MNHEY, CDR2 SMNVEV (reference sequence). CDR3 sequence reads: CASSDRRSTGNYEQYF. In nucleotides, the CDR3 is TGTGCCAGCAGTGACCGAAGGTCGACAGGGAACTACGAGCAGTACTTC.

The chain employs TRBV9 and TRBJ2-3, with D unclear. The CDR3 is made up of 14 amino acids. The V gene lost 5 bases and the J gene lost 0 bases, with 10 bases spanning the gap. The germline V gene has CDR1 SGDLS and CDR2 YYNGEE. CDR3 nucleotide sequence: TGTGCCAGCAGACATTCTCCTAGCACAGATACGCAGTATTTT. It specifies CASRHSPSTDTQYF. Looking up the rest from reference TRBV9 and TRBJ2-3 gives the full variable domain: DSGVTQTPKHLITATGQRVTLRCSPRSGDLSVYWYQQSLDQGLQFLIQYYNGEERAKGNILERFSAQQFPDLHSELNLSSLELGDSALYFCASRHSPSTDTQYFGPGTRLTVL.

The chain uses TRBV6-1 and TRBJ2-1, with 7 nucleotides matching TRBD1. The CDR3 runs 13 residues. Germline V gene data show CDR1 as MNHNS and CDR2 as SASEGT. The J segment lost 8 bases and the V segment lost 6 bases, leaving 7 bases of the junction unmatched. The CDR3 protein is CASSETGDDEQFF. The CDR3 DNA reads TGTGCCAGCAGCGAAACAGGGGACGATGAGCAGTTCTTC.

This chain connects TRBV6-6 to TRBJ2-7, with D perhaps matching TRBD1 or TRBD2 (5 bases each). From germline, CDR1 is MNHNY and CDR2 SVGAGI (reference sequence). The V and J ends lost 7 bases and 1 base respectively, with 11 bases between them. The CDR3 is made up of 13 amino acids. Here the CDR3 reads CASKRGSSYEQYF. CDR3 bases: TGTGCCAGCAAGAGGGGTTCGTCCTACGAGCAGTACTTC.

The rearrangement uses TRBV7-9 and TRBJ2-7; D not certain. Germline V gene sequence: CDR1 SEHNR, CDR2 FQNEAQ (reference sequence). This CDR3 is 14 amino acids long. Trimming stripped 0 bases from V and 2 bases from J, with 8 bases between. CDR3 in DNA: TGTGCCAGCAGCTTAGCCGTGATAGCCTACGAGCAGTACTTC. Encoded protein: CASSLAVIAYEQYF.

DNA for the CDR3: TGTGCCAGCAGCTTGGCAGGGACAGATACGCAGTATTTT. Translating gives CASSLAGTDTQYF. The chain uses TRBV5-6 and TRBJ2-3, with a weak D call TRBD1 (5 bases). Trimming left V 0 bases short and J 3 bases short, with 5 bases between. The germline V gene encodes CDR1 SGHDT and CDR2 YYEEEE. The CDR3 contains 13 residues.

This clone came up many times. The chain joins TRBV4-2 to TRBJ2-5; TRBD2 agrees at 8 bases. The germline CDR1 and CDR2 sequences are LGHNA and YNFKEQ. This CDR3 contains 14 residues. Trimming took 4 bases from V and 2 from J; bases not matched to a gene: 3. CDR3 DNA sequence: TGTGCCAGCAGCCGAGCTAGCGGGCAAGAGACCCAGTACTTC. This translates into CASSRASGQETQYF.

V and J are TRBV10-1 and TRBJ1-3, with D maybe TRBD1 (5 bases). Trimming removed 4 bases at V and 0 bases at J, with 7 bases between. This CDR3 comprises 14 residues. Germline CDR1 WNHNN, CDR2 SYGVQD (reference sequence). The CDR3 sequence: CASSGDLSGNTIYF. The CDR3 DNA follows: TGCGCCAGCAGTGGGGACCTCTCTGGAAACACCATATATTTT.

The V gene is TRBV9, the J gene TRBJ1-1; D ambiguous. Germline V lookup: CDR1 SGDLS, CDR2 YYNGEE. The V gene lost 3 bases and the J gene lost 3 bases, with 12 bases spanning the gap. This CDR3 has 14 residues. This chain's CDR3 is CASSAGFQYTEAFF. CDR3 bases: TGTGCCAGCAGCGCGGGATTTCAGTACACTGAAGCTTTCTTT.

J is TRBJ1-1 and V is TRBV7-3; 7 bases match TRBD1. The trim removed 1 base at V and 0 bases at J, leaving 14 bases unmatched. Germline CDR1 reads SGHTA; CDR2 reads FQGTGA. The CDR3 is made up of 19 amino acids. DNA for the CDR3: TGTGCCAGCAGCTTAATTTTTACGCGACAGGGTAAAGTGAACACTGAAGCTTTCTTT. Protein sequence: CASSLIFTRQGKVNTEAFF.

V is TRBV2 and J is TRBJ2-2, with 8 positions matching TRBD1. V lost 10 bases, J lost 0 bases, and 7 bases stayed unmatched. The V gene's germline CDR1 is SNHLY and CDR2 FYNNEI. The CDR3 consists of 15 residues. Here the CDR3 reads CATLRTGSNTGELFF. The CDR3 DNA is TGTGCCACTCTTAGGACAGGGTCGAACACCGGGGAGCTGTTTTTT.

The chain combines TRBV18 with TRBJ1-3; D not resolved. In germline, CDR1 is KGHSH, CDR2 LQKENI. The CDR3 has 15 residues. Trimming took off 3 bases at V and 0 bases at J, with 9 bases between the two ends. The CDR3 DNA is TGTGCCAGCTCACCGTCCAGAACCTCTGGAAACACCATATATTTT. Translation gives CASSPSRTSGNTIYF.

This chain connects TRBV6-1 to TRBJ2-7; 7 nucleotides align to TRBD2. Trimming at V came to 8 bases and at J to 3 bases, leaving 13 bases not matched to a gene. Per the germline V gene, CDR1 is MNHNS and CDR2 is SASEGT. There are 15 residues in the CDR3. The CDR3 region has the DNA TGTGCCAGCGGATTAATAGCGGGCGGAGTCTACGAGCAGTACTTC. Protein product: CASGLIAGGVYEQYF.

The gene calls are TRBV7-9 and TRBJ1-2; TRBD1 is a possible D gene (6 bases). The V gene's germline CDR1 is SEHNR and CDR2 FQNEAQ (reference sequence). The CDR3 consists of 14 residues. The V gene lost 2 bases and the J gene lost 4 bases, with 11 bases spanning the gap. The CDR3 loop is CASSLTGQGYGYTF. The CDR3 DNA is TGTGCCAGCAGCTTAACGGGACAAGGCTATGGCTACACCTTC.